One sample yielded the 12 T cell receptor beta chains listed below, sequenced in a study of response to subunit inactivated influenza vaccine. One entry per CDR3 protein, called by TCRdb with MiXCR from the RT-PCR reads. The sample consists of about 190,000 distinct CDR3 sequences, over 13% of them appearing once. Sample: CD8+ T cells sorted from PBMCs, taken roughly 5 days after vaccination. The receptors originated from a man aged 45-60 years who received an inactivated influenza vaccine.

This clonotype was picked up a small number of times. The J gene is TRBJ2-2, the V gene TRBV6-2 or TRBV6-3; TRBD2 matches at 13 bases. The germline CDR1 and CDR2 sequences are MNHEY and SVGEGT. CDR3 size: 17 residues. The J segment lost 5 bases and the V segment lost 5 bases, leaving 8 bases of the junction unmatched. The CDR3: CASSDKTSGGRTGELFF. The DNA of the CDR3 is TGTGCCAGCAGTGATAAGACTAGCGGGGGGCGTACCGGGGAGCTGTTTTTT.

The chain carries TRBV4-1 and TRBJ1-2; weak D call: TRBD1 (5 bases). The germline CDR1 and CDR2 sequences are MGHRA and YSYEKL. There are 13 residues in the CDR3. V dropped 1 base and J dropped 10 bases, with 13 bases sitting between them. CDR3 sequence: CASSQAGPLTYTF. CDR3 DNA: TGCGCCAGCAGCCAAGCGGGGCCGCTCACCTACACCTTC.

V is TRBV12-3 or TRBV12-4 and J is TRBJ2-3; no clear D. This CDR3 has 11 residues. The germline V and J ends were trimmed by 3 bases and 7 bases, with 5 bases remaining between them. CDR3 sequence (DNA): TGTGCCAGCAGTTTTTGGTATACGCAGTATTTT. Translated, it gives CASSFWYTQYF.

The table lists this clonotype with a few counts. The rearrangement uses TRBV24-1 and TRBJ2-2; tentative D call: TRBD1 (6 bases). The V end lost 4 bases, the J end lost 6 bases, and 11 bases lay between the germline ends. Germline V gene data show CDR1 as KGHDR and CDR2 as SFDVKD. This CDR3 contains 14 residues. The CDR3 DNA sequence: TGTGCCACCAGTGACCTACAGGGATCCGGGGAGCTGTTTTTT. This encodes CATSDLQGSGELFF.

The J gene is TRBJ1-1, the V gene TRBV5-1; the D gene is possibly TRBD1 (5 bases). CDR3 length: 15 residues. Trimming left V 0 bases short and J 2 bases short, with 11 bases between. Germline CDR1 SGHRS, CDR2 YFSETQ. The CDR3 DNA sequence: TGCGCCAGCAGCTTGGTTTGGGGGGAAAACACTGAAGCTTTCTTT. Its translation: CASSLVWGENTEAFF.

At least ten counts were recorded for this clonotype. J is TRBJ2-3 and V is TRBV12-3 or TRBV12-4, with D perhaps given as TRBD1 or TRBD2 (7 bases each). This CDR3 comprises 16 residues. Between the trimmed V and J ends, which lost 6 bases and 2 bases, there was a span of 18 bases. The CDR3: CASSGGGDSNTDTQYF. CDR3 DNA: TGTGCCAGCAGCGGTGGGGGGGACAGCAACACAGATACGCAGTATTTT.

This clonotype was seen repeatedly, ten times or more. CDR3 sequence (DNA): TGTGCCAGCAGCTTATCACTGTCTGGGCAGTCCACCGGGGAGCTGTTTTTT. Its translation: CASSLSLSGQSTGELFF. The chain recombines TRBV7-8 with TRBJ2-2; D gene unclear. The V gene lost 2 bases and the J gene lost 4 bases, with 17 bases spanning the gap. The germline gives CDR1 SGHVS, CDR2 FQNEAQ. The CDR3 runs to 17 residues.

The rearrangement joins TRBV4-1 to TRBJ2-1; 8 bases are a match to TRBD1. Looked up from germline, CDR1 is MGHRA and CDR2 is YSYEKL. Unmatched junction bases numbered 4, after V lost 2 bases and J lost 7 bases. This CDR3 spans 14 amino acids. CDR3 sequence: CASSQWDRTNEQFF. CDR3 bases: TGCGCCAGCAGCCAATGGGACAGGACAAATGAGCAGTTCTTC.

There are a few counts of this clonotype. The V gene is TRBV6-2 or TRBV6-3, the J gene TRBJ2-1; D remains unclear. V shed 3 bases and J shed 10 bases, with 16 bases lying between them. The CDR3 consists of 14 residues. Germline V gene sequence: CDR1 MNHEY, CDR2 SVGEGT. The CDR3 nucleotides read TGTGCCAGCAGTTATTACTTACGGGTGACGGAGCAGTTCTTC. It yields the protein CASSYYLRVTEQFF.

This clonotype was detected only a few times. This rearrangement joins TRBV20-1 to TRBJ1-2; D gene ambiguous. Germline-derived CDR1 and CDR2 are DFQATT and SNEGSKA (reference sequence). The length of the CDR3 is 13 residues. V shed 0 bases and J shed 3 bases, with 8 bases lying between them. This CDR3 is CSARDKVDYGYTF. CDR3 DNA sequence: TGCAGTGCTAGAGATAAGGTGGACTATGGCTACACCTTC.

The V gene is TRBV20-1, the J gene TRBJ2-2; 9 bases align to TRBD1. Germline loops: CDR1 DFQATT, CDR2 SNEGSKA (reference sequence). The CDR3 loop spans 16 amino acids. The ends lost 5 bases at V and 2 bases at J; junction bases unmatched: 9. CDR3 sequence (DNA): TGCAGTGCTCTCGCCGGGGGACAGGGAAACACCGGGGAGCTGTTTTTT. It codes for CSALAGGQGNTGELFF.

The chain links TRBV28 to TRBJ2-7; no clear D gene. V was clipped by 1 base and J by 2 bases, with 9 bases between them. The CDR3 has 14 amino acids. Germline values: CDR1 MDHEN, CDR2 SYDVKM. The CDR3 DNA is TGTGCCAGCAGTTTATACGCCAGGACCTACGAGCAGTACTTC. This gives the protein CASSLYARTYEQYF. Drawing the rest from reference TRBV28 and TRBJ2-7, the complete variable domain is DVKVTQSSRYLVKRTGEKVFLECVQDMDHENMFWYRQDPGLGLRLIYFSYDVKMKEKGDIPEGYSVSREKKERFSLILESASTNQTSMYLCASSLYARTYEQYFGPGTRLTVT.